This TCR beta chain derives from a study of cytomegalovirus exposure and HLA in healthy donors. Vbeta (60) and Jbeta (13) primers were used in the PCR. Assay used: immunoSEQ multiplex PCR; TCRdb lists only in-frame clones, some missing. The sample holds some 150,000 clones, around three quarters seen once. The CDR3 spans 14 residues. V shed 5 bases and J shed 2 bases, with 13 bases lying between them. Per germline, CDR1 MNHEY and CDR2 SMNVEV (reference sequence). This sequence was found in a man aged 35 to 55 in good health and CMV-seronegative. This chain uses TRBV27 with TRBJ2-7; a weak D match, TRBD2 (6 bases). The specimen sequenced was PBMCs. The CDR3 reads CASSNSGATYEQYF. CDR3 bases: TGTGCCAGCAGTAATAGCGGCGCCACCTACGAGCAGTACTTC.